These 12 T cell receptor beta chains came from one sample sequenced in a study of blood T cells in healthy people across ages. Primed by a sample-barcoded 5' primer and a J-beta primer mix, a second PCR proceeded for roughly 6 to 12 cycles. TCRdb recomputed calls from the 5' RACE reads with MiXCR, one row per CDR3 protein. This sample has 550,000 to 700,000 distinct CDR3 sequences, with approximately 25% found just once. Sequencing input: blood. These TCRs come from a woman in her 70s in good health.

Only a few counts were recorded for this clonotype. The chain employs TRBV6-2 or TRBV6-3 and TRBJ2-5; tentative D call: TRBD2 (6 bases). CDR1 MNHEY and CDR2 SVGEGT come from the germline V gene. There are 15 residues in the CDR3. V dropped 6 bases and J dropped 1 base, with 15 bases sitting between them. CDR3 bases: TGTGCCAGCAGCCCAAGACTAGTCAGCCAAGAGACCCAGTACTTC. As protein: CASSPRLVSQETQYF.

The rearrangement links TRBV6-2 or TRBV6-3 to TRBJ2-7, with 11 bases matching TRBD2. This CDR3 region has 15 residues. After removal of 6 bases from V and 0 bases from J, the junction contained 4 bases not matched to a gene. The germline V gene has CDR1 MNHEY and CDR2 SVGEGT. The CDR3 DNA follows: TGTGCCAGCAGGGATACTAGCGGGAGCTCCTACGAGCAGTACTTC. Translated: CASRDTSGSSYEQYF.

The CDR3: CASSQLGKQFF. As DNA, the CDR3 is TGTGCCAGCAGCCAGCTAGGAAAGCAGTTCTTC. The chain is built from TRBV6-5 and TRBJ2-1; D not resolved. There are 11 residues in the CDR3. Germline CDR1 and CDR2: MNHEY and SVGAGI. V shed 6 bases and J shed 11 bases, with 11 bases lying between them.

This clonotype was detected a few times. The chain couples TRBV5-6 to TRBJ2-5; weak D call: TRBD2 (5 bases). V was clipped by 7 bases and J by 4 bases, with 14 bases between them. Germline lookup yields CDR1 SGHDT and CDR2 YYEEEE. This CDR3 comprises 13 residues. The DNA of the CDR3 is TGTGCCAGCGCGGCGACTATGGGAGAGACCCAGTACTTC. It translates to CASAATMGETQYF.

The chain recombines TRBV5-1 with TRBJ1-1, with D uncertain. CDR3 length: 14 amino acids. Germline V gene sequence: CDR1 SGHRS, CDR2 YFSETQ. V lost 0 bases, J lost 10 bases, and 16 bases lay in between. CDR3 loop: CASSLVGLGNGAFF. CDR3 nucleotides: TGCGCCAGCAGCTTGGTCGGGCTGGGGAATGGAGCTTTCTTT.

The chain couples TRBV12-3 or TRBV12-4 to TRBJ1-2; D call uncertain. V was trimmed by 7 bases and J by 8 bases, leaving 17 bases between them. The CDR3 spans 13 residues. The CDR3 bases are TGTGCCAGCACCGTAGGGCACCGAGGGGGCTACACCTTC. Its protein is CASTVGHRGGYTF.

This clonotype was observed a handful of times. The genes are TRBV10-3 and TRBJ2-1, with 10 nucleotides matching TRBD2. CDR1 and CDR2 from the germline V gene are ENHRY and SYGVKD. Unmatched junction bases numbered 12, after V lost 8 bases and J lost 8 bases. The CDR3 spans 15 residues. The DNA for the CDR3 is TGTGCCATCGGAGGGGCCAGCGGGGGGGCAGATGAGCAGTTCTTC. Translation gives CAIGGASGGADEQFF.

V gene TRBV6-1 combines with J gene TRBJ2-3; 7 bases agree with TRBD1. V lost 6 bases to trimming and J lost 1 base; unmatched junction nucleotides: 1. The CDR3 is made up of 13 amino acids. Germline-derived CDR1 and CDR2 are MNHNS and SASEGT. CDR3 sequence: CASRGTGTDTQYF. CDR3 sequence (DNA): TGTGCCAGCAGGGGGACAGGCACAGATACGCAGTATTTT.

This clonotype showed up many times. V usage is TRBV4-3 and J usage is TRBJ2-5; weak D call: TRBD1 (5 bases). Germline CDR1 reads LGHNA; CDR2 reads YSLEER. The CDR3 loop spans 14 amino acids. V was cut by 3 bases and J by 7 bases, with 15 bases left in between. CDR3 loop: CASSHLDTQGTQYF. The CDR3 coding sequence is TGCGCCAGCAGCCACTTGGACACGCAGGGGACCCAGTACTTC.

V gene TRBV7-2 combines with J gene TRBJ1-1; D not resolved. V was shortened by 4 bases and J by 3 bases, with 15 bases between the two germline ends. The CDR3 is 15 amino acids. The germline CDR1 and CDR2 sequences are SGHTA and FQGNSA. This chain's CDR3 is CASSSAVAVYTEAFF. The CDR3 DNA sequence: TGTGCCAGCAGCTCGGCGGTGGCAGTCTACACTGAAGCTTTCTTT.

This clonotype was recorded a few times. The chain joins TRBV12-3 or TRBV12-4 to TRBJ1-2; D ambiguous. This CDR3 is 16 amino acids long. Between the trimmed V and J ends, which lost 3 bases and 2 bases, there was a span of 16 bases. The CDR3 spells CASSFSPSLGNYGYTF. CDR3 DNA: TGTGCCAGCAGTTTTTCCCCGAGTTTAGGGAACTATGGCTACACCTTC.

This clonotype was detected ten times or more. The genes are TRBV21-1 and TRBJ2-7; TRBD1, as called in the table, went unchecked against the DNA. TRBV21-1 is a pseudogene. CDR3 length equals 13 residues. DNA of the CDR3: TGTGCCAGCCCGCAGGGGGCCCCCAGCGAGCAGTACTTC. Its translation is CASPQGAPSEQYF.